The 24 T cell receptor beta chains listed next were all sequenced from one sample in a study of shared clonotypes between healthy human individuals. Generated by immunoSEQ multiplex PCR, the TCRdb table keeps only in-frame clones and is missing some. In the table there are roughly 2.2 million clones, 92% of which are singletons. The sequencing sample was made of naive CD4+ T cells from PBMCs. The subset here: CD45RA+ positively selected. These receptors all stem from a man between 18 and 29 years old in good health. Some clones in this sample may be carry-over from other donors' samples.

This chain links TRBV5-4 with TRBJ1-2, with 8 bases that match TRBD1. Germline CDR1 and CDR2: SGHNT and YYREEE (reference sequence). V lost 4 bases and J lost 7; bases outside the gene matches: 9. CDR3 length: 14 residues. CDR3 sequence: CASSSPDRVTGYTF. DNA for the CDR3: TGTGCCAGCAGCAGCCCGGACAGGGTAACTGGCTACACCTTC.

This clone occurred once. This sequence joins TRBV5-6 and TRBJ2-2; D not resolved. The germline CDR1 and CDR2 sequences are SGHDT and YYEEEE. V dropped 3 bases and J dropped 5 bases, with 8 bases sitting between them. The CDR3 contains 13 residues. CDR3 nucleotides: TGTGCCAGCAGCTCTATGAGGACCGGGGAGCTGTTTTTT. The encoded protein is CASSSMRTGELFF.

The chain has TRBV28 and TRBJ1-1; possibly TRBD1 for D (5 bases). The V and J ends lost 3 bases and 10 bases respectively, with 12 bases between them. CDR1 and CDR2 (germline): MDHEN, SYDVKM. This CDR3 has 12 residues. The CDR3 region is CASSLSRDGAFF. The CDR3, as DNA: TGTGCCAGCAGTTTGTCCAGGGACGGAGCTTTCTTT. The variable domain in full, completed from reference TRBV28 and TRBJ1-1, reads DVKVTQSSRYLVKRTGEKVFLECVQDMDHENMFWYRQDPGLGLRLIYFSYDVKMKEKGDIPEGYSVSREKKERFSLILESASTNQTSMYLCASSLSRDGAFFGQGTRLTVV.

The chain's CDR3 is CASSPPGRGAVGYTF. The CDR3 DNA is TGTGCCAGCAGCCCCCCCGGGCGGGGGGCGGTTGGCTACACCTTC. The genes are TRBV7-9 and TRBJ1-2; D may be TRBD1 (6 bases). This CDR3 region has 15 residues. Germline CDR1 SEHNR, CDR2 FQNEAQ (reference sequence). The V end lost 5 bases, the J end lost 7 bases, and 20 bases lay between the germline ends.

The chain combines TRBV19 with TRBJ1-2; 9 bases map to TRBD1. The CDR3 extends over 15 amino acids. V lost 7 bases and J lost 5; bases outside the gene matches: 11. The germline V gene has CDR1 LNHDA and CDR2 SQIVND (reference sequence). CDR3 sequence reads: CASTKAPGQGYGYTF. Here the CDR3 DNA reads TGTGCCAGTACCAAAGCACCGGGACAGGGATATGGCTACACCTTC.

The chain uses TRBV4-2 and TRBJ1-3, with D maybe TRBD1 (5 bases). Trimming cost V 3 bases and J 7 bases, with 19 bases left between them. This CDR3 has 16 amino acids. Germline assignment: CDR1 LGHNA and CDR2 YNFKEQ. CDR3 region: CASSQLRPGEGNTIYF. In nucleotides, the CDR3 is TGTGCCAGCAGCCAGCTCCGACCGGGGGAAGGGAACACCATATATTTT.

The chain recombines TRBV18 with TRBJ1-2; no firm D call. V lost 6 bases, J lost 3 bases, and 14 bases lay in between. CDR1 is KGHSH, CDR2 LQKENI, per germline. This CDR3 has 14 amino acids. The CDR3 here is CASSSAEKDYGYTF. CDR3 nucleotide sequence: TGTGCCAGCTCCAGCGCTGAGAAGGACTATGGCTACACCTTC.

V gene TRBV2 combines with J gene TRBJ1-4, with a weak D call TRBD1 (6 bases). The CDR3 runs 14 residues. The germline V and J ends were trimmed by 6 bases and 10 bases, with 18 bases remaining between them. Germline CDR1 SNHLY, CDR2 FYNNEI. The CDR3 sequence: CASRGAGGDGKLFF. The CDR3 DNA reads TGTGCCAGCAGGGGCGCGGGGGGCGACGGAAAACTGTTTTTT.

The V call is TRBV28, the J call TRBJ1-1; maybe TRBD1 (6 bases). V lost 3 bases to trimming and J lost 4 bases, with 12 bases between them. Germline V gene lookup returns CDR1 MDHEN and CDR2 SYDVKM. CDR3 length equals 14 residues. Written as DNA, the CDR3 is TGTGCCAGCAGTTTCGACAGGTTTGTCACTGAAGCTTTCTTT. It encodes CASSFDRFVTEAFF.

The chain links TRBV9 to TRBJ1-2; TRBD1 agrees at 7 bases. The V gene's germline CDR1 is SGDLS and CDR2 YYNGEE. J was trimmed by 4 bases and V by 4 bases; bases with no gene match: 19. The CDR3 sequence is 18 residues long. This CDR3 is CASSPRMRGRGVRYGYTF. The CDR3 bases are TGTGCCAGCAGCCCACGTATGCGAGGCAGGGGGGTTCGCTATGGCTACACCTTC.

Regarding this clone: Other DNA sequences in the sample encode the same CDR3. The V call is TRBV28, the J call TRBJ1-2; the match to TRBD1 covers 11 bases. Germline V CDR1 and CDR2: MDHEN, SYDVKM. The CDR3 runs to 14 residues. Trimming took 4 bases from V and 5 from J; bases not matched to a gene: 3. The CDR3 here is CASSSGTGGYGYTF. Here the CDR3 DNA reads TGTGCCAGCAGTTCCGGGACAGGGGGGTATGGCTACACCTTC.

The chain has TRBV18 and TRBJ2-7; 7 bases align to TRBD2. The CDR3 is made up of 12 amino acids. Germline CDR1 reads KGHSH; CDR2 reads LQKENI. V gave up 2 bases and J gave up 7 bases; unmatched junction bases: 2. CDR3 DNA sequence: TGTGCCAGCTCACCAGGGGAGGGAGAGCAGTACTTC. This sequence encodes CASSPGEGEQYF.

In its sample, this clone was seen a few times. CDR3 DNA: TGTGCCAGCAGCTCCCGGTGGGGCACTGAAGCTTTCTTT. Translation gives CASSSRWGTEAFF. V is TRBV13 and J is TRBJ1-1; no firm D call. Between the trimmed V and J ends, which lost 4 bases and 4 bases, there was a span of 10 bases. From germline, CDR1 is PRHDT and CDR2 FYEKMQ (reference sequence). The CDR3 has 13 residues.

The chain has TRBV19 and TRBJ1-2; D might be TRBD1 (5 bases). In germline, CDR1 is LNHDA, CDR2 SQIVND (reference sequence). There are 11 residues in the CDR3. The ends were cut back, 4 bases at V and 6 bases at J, with 6 bases in the middle. The CDR3 DNA is TGTGCCAGTAGTAAGGGGAATGGCTACACCTTC. Residues: CASSKGNGYTF.

The gene calls are TRBV5-1 and TRBJ2-2; 7 bases are a match to TRBD2. The J segment lost 2 bases and the V segment lost 4 bases, leaving 5 bases of the junction unmatched. CDR1 SGHRS and CDR2 YFSETQ come from the germline V gene. This CDR3 comprises 15 residues. CDR3 nucleotides: TGCGCCAGCAGCCGGGGAGGGACTAACACCGGGGAGCTGTTTTTT. Protein: CASSRGGTNTGELFF.

This rearrangement joins TRBV9 to TRBJ2-1; TRBD2 agrees at 13 bases. The CDR3 has 17 amino acids. Germline V CDR1 and CDR2: SGDLS, YYNGEE. J gave up 7 bases and V 4 bases, and 11 bases lay outside the gene matches. CDR3 DNA sequence: TGTGCCAGCAGCTCCGGACTAGCGGGAGTATCTAGGAATGAGCAGTTCTTC. Protein product: CASSSGLAGVSRNEQFF.

This chain joins TRBV29-1 and TRBJ1-2, with 10 nucleotides matching TRBD1. The CDR3 length is 12 residues. J lost 8 bases, V lost 6 bases, and 6 bases had no gene match. Germline values: CDR1 SQVTM, CDR2 ANQGSEA. CDR3 loop: CSVADRGEGYTF. CDR3 coding DNA: TGCAGCGTCGCGGACAGGGGGGAAGGCTACACCTTC.

V usage is TRBV5-1 and J usage is TRBJ2-7; 11 bases agree with TRBD2. The CDR3 has 15 amino acids. Unmatched junction bases numbered 6, after V lost 4 bases and J lost 3 bases. Germline CDR1 and CDR2: SGHRS and YFSETQ. CDR3 nucleotides: TGCGCCAGCAGCGTGGGACTAGCGGATGTCTACGAGCAGTACTTC. It codes for CASSVGLADVYEQYF.

This chain links TRBV28 with TRBJ1-2, with TRBD1 identical over 8 bases. The CDR3 runs to 15 residues. Germline CDR1 and CDR2: MDHEN and SYDVKM. J lost 1 base, V lost 5 bases, and 6 bases had no gene match. The chain's CDR3 is CASSPPRGLNYGYTF. The CDR3 DNA follows: TGTGCCAGCAGTCCCCCCAGGGGGCTTAACTATGGCTACACCTTC.

The chain employs TRBV2 and TRBJ2-7; 9 bases fit TRBD2. The junction had 7 bases not matched to a gene; V was cut back by 3 bases and J by 7 bases. Looked up from germline, CDR1 is SNHLY and CDR2 is FYNNEI. The CDR3 has 14 residues. CDR3 region: CASSDLAGLFEQYF. The DNA for the CDR3 is TGTGCCAGCAGTGACCTAGCGGGGCTCTTTGAGCAGTACTTC.

The V gene is TRBV29-1, the J gene TRBJ2-5; D possibly matches TRBD1 or TRBD2 (5 bases each). From germline, CDR1 is SQVTM and CDR2 ANQGSEA. The CDR3 contains 13 residues. Trimming cost V 4 bases and J 5 bases, with 14 bases left between them. CDR3 nucleotides: TGCAGCGTTGCCCGGGGCGCAGGGGAGACCCAGTACTTC. It is translated as CSVARGAGETQYF.

The rearrangement joins TRBV7-2 to TRBJ1-2; a weak D match, TRBD1 (5 bases). Germline V gives CDR1 SGHTA, CDR2 FQGNSA. Trimming left V 5 bases short and J 4 bases short, with 14 bases between. The CDR3 covers 14 residues. For the CDR3, the DNA is TGTGCCAGCAGCCAACGGGGGGGAATCTATGGCTACACCTTC. This gives the protein CASSQRGGIYGYTF. Full variable domain (missing parts from reference TRBV7-2 and TRBJ1-2): GAGVSQSPSNKVTEKGKDVELRCDPISGHTALYWYRQSLGQGLEFLIYFQGNSAPDKSGLPSDRFSAERTGGSVSTLTIQRTQQEDSAVYLCASSQRGGIYGYTFGSGTRLTVV.

V gene TRBV21-1 combines with J gene TRBJ1-4; the table names TRBD1, a call not compared with the DNA. TRBV21-1 is a documented pseudogene. The length of the CDR3 is 15 residues. The CDR3 DNA follows: TGTGCCAGCAGTCGGCAACAGGGGCATTGTGAAAAACTGTTTTTT. This sequence encodes CASSRQQGHCEKLFF.

This sequence joins TRBV4-1 and TRBJ1-1; D ambiguous. Germline values: CDR1 MGHRA, CDR2 YSYEKL. CDR3 length: 16 amino acids. The V gene lost 4 bases and the J gene lost 3 bases, with 18 bases spanning the gap. Here the CDR3 DNA reads TGCGCCAGCAGCCCCTCCCCTGGGGATCTGGACACTGAAGCTTTCTTT. Amino acids: CASSPSPGDLDTEAFF.